This T cell receptor beta chain was observed in a study of a mutant IDH1 vaccine in newly diagnosed glioma. In the study overall: Vaccines were first given 4-6 weeks after radiotherapy alone, or with temozolomide cycles. Patients previously underwent radiotherapy, temozolomide, or both, and most underwent both. The treated population exhibited a male proportion of about 62%, a female proportion of around 40%, and a mean age of roughly 41 years.

Using immunoSEQ multiplex PCR, the repertoire was profiled, and TCRdb retains in-frame clones only, with some absent. The sample holds tens of thousands of clones, 65% to 90% seen once. Time point of the sample: week 23, last vaccination. A single vaccine dose contained 300 ug of mutant IDH1 20-mer peptide, and topical imiquimod was used with it. In the case of this clone: As yet, its antigen is unknown.

The germline gives CDR1 SGHNT, CDR2 YENEEA. V gave up 3 bases and J gave up 2 bases, with 8 bases separating them. This CDR3 has 14 residues. J is TRBJ2-1 and V is TRBV11-3; tentative D call: TRBD2 (5 bases). The clonotype comes from a man younger than 45 with glioma. Some clones in this sample may be carry-over from other donors' samples. The sequences come from PBMCs, collected from a glioma patient whose treatment included an IDH1 peptide vaccine. In nucleotides, the CDR3 is TGTGCCAGCAGCTTTAATAGCGCCTACAATGAGCAGTTCTTC. It yields the protein CASSFNSAYNEQFF.